This T cell receptor (beta chain) was recovered during a study of blood T cell repertoires in COVID-19 (dated by TCRdb to about 2020). Some background on the complete study: Samples covering the acute and convalescent phases of COVID-19 were provided by collaborators in the United States, Italy and Spain. The dataset comprised deeply sampled blood TCRbeta repertoires from subjects exposed to, actively infected with, or recovered from COVID-19. A freely available public database, intended as a resource for researchers studying the immune response to SARS-CoV-2, is where the repertoires were released. The prospective study material was composed of cDNA or gDNA derived from T cells, B-cell-depleted T cells, or PBMCs. Samples were obtained from the ongoing ImmuneRACE study (first 160 participants) and from 1,200 or so subjects provided by 6 global collaborators. Sample metadata almost always included a de-identified subject ID, COVID-19 status, age in years and sex. Where available, HLA class I and class II types were obtained from metadata supplied by the sample provider rather than from assay-based typing.

Collaborating institutions collected whole blood in K2EDTA tubes following their own protocols. For TCRbeta analysis, collaborator samples were shipped as frozen whole blood, as isolated PBMCs, or as DNA extracted from either sample type. TCRbeta CDR3 regions were amplified from genomic DNA by means of the immunoSEQ Assay, a bias-controlled multiplex PCR. Under the source paper's analysis protocol: Within the assay, amplification of reference gene primers was used to estimate how many nucleated cells each sample contained. Sequence reads were collapsed and filtered to measure the absolute abundance of every unique TCRbeta CDR3 rearrangement. For each sample, productive Simpson clonality was calculated as the square root of Simpson's diversity index across productive rearrangements. This is the immuneACCESS table as TCRdb keeps it, with only in-frame sequences that have V and J called. A part of the clones is gone; compared with another copy, unresolved V genes explain less than half, and the rest is unexplained. D and trimming come from the DNA, and the V and J calls and clone size come from that table. This sample comprises a few hundred thousand clones, roughly 84% of them detected only once. Clones ranked in the top ten supply 1% of the sample.

General findings and caveats noted by the study authors: The quantity of clinical and demographic metadata differed by source and by participant and was supplied without curation.

Note on this clone: Its cognate antigen has yet to be identified. One end of the junction varies from germline; a read error may be responsible.

The CDR3, from cysteine to phenylalanine, totals 15 residues. Only CDR3 DNA is held: 45 bases, read in frame from base 1. The germline V gene (reference sequence) sets CDR1 to SSHAT and CDR2 to FNYEAQ. This receptor was identified in a man aged 45-65 years with active or convalescent COVID-19. The source material was peripheral blood. The sequence joins TRBV7-7 to TRBJ1-6, with a weak D call of TRBD1 (6 bases match). The CDR3 region has the sequence CASSFGDRRNSPLHF. The base sequence is TGTGCTAGCAGCTTTGGAGACAGGCGGAATTCACCCCTCCACTTT.